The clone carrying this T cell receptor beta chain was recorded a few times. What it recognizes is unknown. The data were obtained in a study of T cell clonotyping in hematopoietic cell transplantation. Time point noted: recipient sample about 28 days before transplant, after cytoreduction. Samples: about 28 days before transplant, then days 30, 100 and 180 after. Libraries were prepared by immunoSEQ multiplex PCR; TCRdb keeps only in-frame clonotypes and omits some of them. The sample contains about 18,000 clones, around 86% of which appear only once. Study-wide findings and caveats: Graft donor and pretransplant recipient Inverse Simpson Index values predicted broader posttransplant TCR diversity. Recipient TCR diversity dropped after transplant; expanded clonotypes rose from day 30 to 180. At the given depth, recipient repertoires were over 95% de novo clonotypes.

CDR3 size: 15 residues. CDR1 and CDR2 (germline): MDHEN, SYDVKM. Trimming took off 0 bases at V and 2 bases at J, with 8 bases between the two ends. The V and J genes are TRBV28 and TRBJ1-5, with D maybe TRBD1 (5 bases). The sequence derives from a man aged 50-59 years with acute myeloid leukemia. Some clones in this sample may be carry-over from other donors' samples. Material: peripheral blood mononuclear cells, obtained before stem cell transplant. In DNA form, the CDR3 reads TGTGCCAGCAGTTTATGGGGAGGGGGCAATCAGCCCCAGCATTTT. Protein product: CASSLWGGGNQPQHF.